These 10 T cell receptor beta chains were sequenced from one sample in a study of blood T cell repertoires in COVID-19 (dated by TCRdb to the early 2020s). Library creation used the immunoSEQ multiplex PCR assay. Imported from immuneACCESS, the table was reduced by TCRdb to in-frame sequences with V and J called. These copies leave out some clones; in studies compared against another copy, an unresolved V gene accounts for under half, and the cause of the remainder is not known. The sample table lists around 270,000 clones, approximately 87% of them with a count of one. The ten top clones hold over 2% of the sample. Specimen: peripheral blood. These receptors originate from a woman between 45 and 60 years old with acute or convalescent COVID-19.

The V call is TRBV9, the J call TRBJ2-5; no clear D gene. Trimming pared 3 bases from V and 0 bases from J, leaving 6 bases between. Germline V CDR1 and CDR2: SGDLS, YYNGEE. This CDR3 contains 13 residues. The CDR3 protein is CASSAINQETQYF. CDR3 coding DNA: TGTGCCAGCAGCGCTATAAACCAAGAGACCCAGTACTTC.

In DNA form, the CDR3 reads TGTGCCAGCAGCTTAAGGGGAGCTAGGTTCCATGAGCAGTTCTTC. Translated, it gives CASSLRGARFHEQFF. The genes are TRBV7-3 and TRBJ2-1, with a possible D match to TRBD2 (5 bases). The germline V gene has CDR1 SGHTA and CDR2 FQGTGA. The germline V and J ends were trimmed by 1 base and 8 bases, with 15 bases remaining between them. The CDR3 has 15 residues.

V usage is TRBV4-1 and J usage is TRBJ2-5, with a tentative D call TRBD2 (5 bases). This CDR3 region has 14 residues. Germline CDR1 is MGHRA and CDR2 is YSYEKL. Trimming removed 4 bases from V and 2 bases from J, with 11 bases in between. In DNA form, the CDR3 reads TGCGCCAGCAGCCGGAGGACGGAGCAAGAGACCCAGTACTTC. Translating it yields CASSRRTEQETQYF.

The rearrangement joins TRBV5-1 to TRBJ1-1; the D gene is possibly TRBD1 (6 bases). The CDR3 runs to 14 residues. V lost 7 bases to trimming and J lost 0 bases, with 13 bases between them. CDR1 is SGHRS, CDR2 YFSETQ, per germline. In DNA form, the CDR3 reads TGCGCCAGCGGGCCAGGGGTCATGAACACTGAAGCTTTCTTT. Translation: CASGPGVMNTEAFF.

This sequence joins TRBV2 and TRBJ2-2; D unresolved. The CDR3 runs 11 residues. Between the trimmed V and J ends, which lost 5 bases and 8 bases, there was a span of 6 bases. Germline-derived CDR1 and CDR2 are SNHLY and FYNNEI. The CDR3 DNA reads as TGTGCCAGCAGTCCATTTGGGGAGCTGTTTTTT. Translation gives CASSPFGELFF.

The rearrangement joins TRBV4-3 to TRBJ2-1, with 8 bases fitting TRBD2. The CDR3 is 16 residues long. V lost 0 bases to trimming and J lost 8 bases; unmatched junction nucleotides: 9. Germline V lookup: CDR1 LGHNA, CDR2 YSLEER. CDR3 sequence (DNA): TGCGCCAGCAGCCAAGAGGGAAGCGGGAGTTGGGATGAGCAGTTCTTC. Translation: CASSQEGSGSWDEQFF.

The J gene is TRBJ2-1, the V gene TRBV21-1; the table's D call, TRBD2, has no DNA check behind it. TRBV21-1 is a pseudogene segment. CDR3 length equals 17 residues. The CDR3 reads CATSSRLAGGNFNEQFF. DNA for the CDR3: TGTGCCACTTCCAGCCGGCTAGCGGGAGGGAATTTCAATGAGCAGTTCTTC.

The rearrangement joins TRBV27 to TRBJ1-6; D uncertain. There are 13 residues in the CDR3. The V end lost 3 bases, the J end lost 6 bases, and 6 bases lay between the germline ends. CDR1 is MNHEY, CDR2 SMNVEV, per germline (reference sequence). The DNA for the CDR3 is TGTGCCAGCAGTTTTTTCCTTAATTCACCCCTCCACTTT. Its protein product is CASSFFLNSPLHF.

CDR3 region: CASSTKLDNEQFF. CDR3 DNA: TGTGCCAGCAGCACCAAACTTGACAATGAGCAGTTCTTC. The rearrangement joins TRBV7-3 to TRBJ2-1; no clear D gene. The CDR3 extends over 13 amino acids. The V end was cut by 5 bases, the J end by 5 bases, with 10 bases between. Germline V CDR1 and CDR2: SGHTA, FQGTGA.

V usage is TRBV6-6 and J usage is TRBJ1-6, with D hard to call. Per the germline V gene, CDR1 is MNHNY and CDR2 is SVGAGI (reference sequence). The V end was cut by 7 bases, the J end by 8 bases, with 9 bases between. CDR3 size: 12 residues. CDR3 sequence (DNA): TGTGCCAGCAACCTAATGGATTCACCCCTCCACTTT. This gives the protein CASNLMDSPLHF.